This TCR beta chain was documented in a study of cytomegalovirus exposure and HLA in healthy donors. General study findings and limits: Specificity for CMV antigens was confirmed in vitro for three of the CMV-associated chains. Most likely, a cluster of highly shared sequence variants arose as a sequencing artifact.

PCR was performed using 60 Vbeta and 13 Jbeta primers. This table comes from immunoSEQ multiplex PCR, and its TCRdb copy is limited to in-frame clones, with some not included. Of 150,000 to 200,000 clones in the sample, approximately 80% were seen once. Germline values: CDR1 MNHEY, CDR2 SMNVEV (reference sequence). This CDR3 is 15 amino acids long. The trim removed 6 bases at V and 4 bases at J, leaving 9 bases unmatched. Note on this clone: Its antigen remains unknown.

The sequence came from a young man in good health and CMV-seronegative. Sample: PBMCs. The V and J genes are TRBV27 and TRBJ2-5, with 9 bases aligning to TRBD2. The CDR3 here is CASSKFSGSRETQYF. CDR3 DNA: TGTGCCAGCAGCAAATTTAGCGGGAGTCGAGAGACCCAGTACTTC.